This is a list of T cell receptor beta chains from one sample in a study of shared clonotypes between healthy human individuals. TCRdb's table, derived via immunoSEQ multiplex PCR, lists solely in-frame clones and lacks some. This sample has fewer than 800,000 clones, with under 95% found just once. What was sequenced was naive CD8+ T cells sorted from blood. These receptors were taken from a young man in good health. The CDR3 runs from the conserved cysteine through the conserved F or W. A D gene is named only where the DNA matches it firmly. Size tells how often a clone was seen (once, few, many) or the class of an expanded clone, and some rows leave it out.

D gene	V gene	J gene	clone size	CDR3 DNA	CDR3 protein
TRBD2	TRBV11-2	TRBJ2-7	NA	TGTGCCAGCAGCTTAGTGCCCAAGGGGAGGGCGGACGAGCAGTACTTC	CASSLVPKGRADEQYF
NA	TRBV27	TRBJ1-5	NA	TGTGCCAGCAGTTCCTCCCAGGGACCTAGCAATCAGCCCCAGCATTTT	CASSSSQGPSNQPQHF
NA	TRBV7-9	TRBJ1-1	NA	TGTGCCAGCAGCTTACGACGTGAAGGGACTGAAGCTTTCTTT	CASSLRREGTEAFF
TRBD2	TRBV19	TRBJ2-1	NA	TGTGCCAGTAGTTTACTAGCGAGCTACAATGAGCAGTTCTTC	CASSLLASYNEQFF
NA	TRBV11-2	TRBJ2-2	NA	TGTGCCAGCAGCCCCGATTTTTACACCGGGGAGCTGTTTTTT	CASSPDFYTGELFF
TRBD1	TRBV11-2	TRBJ2-7	once	TGTGCCAGCAGCACCCGGACAGGGTCCAAATCCTACGAGCAGTACTTC	CASSTRTGSKSYEQYF
NA	TRBV9	TRBJ2-7	NA	TGTGCCAGCAGCGTAGGGGGTACGGGGGAGCAGTACTTC	CASSVGGTGEQYF
NA	TRBV10-3	TRBJ2-1	NA	TGTGCCATCTTCGGTGGCAATGAGCAGTTCTTC	CAIFGGNEQFF
TRBD2	TRBV7-6	TRBJ2-1	NA	TGTGCCAGCAGCCCCAGTATGCTTAGCGGGAAGGATTACAATGAGCAGTTCTTC	CASSPSMLSGKDYNEQFF
TRBD1	TRBV7-9	TRBJ2-6	NA	TGTGCCAGCAGCTTAACGGACAGGCATATGAGCTCTGGGGCCAACGTCCTGACTTTC	CASSLTDRHMSSGANVLTF